This record concerns one T cell receptor beta chain sequence. Antigen unknown. Time point noted: week 5, during vaccination. Every vaccine dose comprised 300 ug of mutant IDH1 20-mer peptide plus topical imiquimod. CDR1 and CDR2 (germline): MNHEY, SMNVEV (reference sequence). Trimming cost V 6 bases and J 5 bases; bases outside gene matches: 13. This CDR3 comprises 17 residues. The data are from a study of a mutant IDH1 vaccine in newly diagnosed glioma. Study details: Eight vaccinations went to patients in weeks 1, 3, 5, 7, 11, 15, 19, 23.

Using immunoSEQ multiplex PCR, the repertoire was profiled, and TCRdb retains in-frame clones only, with some absent. Here the sample spans 30,000 to 40,000 clones, about four fifths being singletons. This receptor was taken from a young man with glioma. Sample: PBMCs, taken from a glioma patient whose treatment included an IDH1 peptide vaccine. The V gene is TRBV27, the J gene TRBJ2-2; 9 bases agree with TRBD2. CDR3 DNA sequence: TGTGCCAGCAGCACCCAGGTGGGACTAGCAATTACCGGGGAGCTGTTTTTT. This codes for CASSTQVGLAITGELFF.